The T cell receptor beta chain under discussion was sequenced for a study of Ad26.COV2.S vaccination and SARS-CoV-2 variants. About this clone itself: Its antigen is unknown.

Treatment reported: around 19 received Ad26.COV2.S at low or high dose, single or two shots; five or six received placebo; per-sample allocation not given. Specimen acquisition occurred on day 63 following the initial vaccine or placebo injection. Regarding the study as a whole: Breadth measured for non-spike TCRs was similar across vaccine and placebo recipients. Placebo recipients showed lower spike-specific TCR breadth than vaccinees. Reportedly, after vaccination the spike-specific CD8+ and CD4+ T cell responses displayed substantial breadth. Assessments of TCR breadth and depth may have underestimated the total T cell responses.

CDR1 is GTSNPN, CDR2 SVGIG, per germline (reference sequence). Trimming took off 0 bases at V and 7 bases at J, with 13 bases between the two ends. The CDR3 is 14 amino acids. Here immunoSEQ multiplex PCR was the method, and the copy in TCRdb shows in-frame clones only, minus some. The sample shows about 350,000 clones, 86% of them seen only once. The source was peripheral blood, collected in a trial of Ad26.COV2.S vaccine versus placebo. The TCR sequence derives from a person aged 18-65 years who received the Ad26.COV2.S COVID-19 vaccine or a placebo. The V call is TRBV30, the J call TRBJ1-5; tentatively, D is TRBD1 (5 bases). CDR3 sequence reads: CAWSVQVGAQPQHF. CDR3 sequence (DNA): TGTGCCTGGAGTGTACAGGTGGGAGCCCAGCCCCAGCATTTT.